These 27 T cell receptor delta chains were all obtained from the same sample, sequenced in a study of gamma-delta chains in newborns, infants, children. TCRdb re-called clones from the reads via CATT. The sample has around 4,900 delta-chain clones, around 20% seen once. The sample taken for sequencing was blood. The receptors stem from a child who was a newborn, infant or young child, either healthy, febrile or measles-vaccinated (not recorded which).

This clone was counted between two and nine times. The rearrangement links TRDV2 to TRDJ1; 7 bases align to TRDD3. Here the J gene came from matching the DNA to germline, since TCRdb omits it. The CDR3 has 16 amino acids. V was pared by 1 base and J by 0 bases, with 7 bases of the junction left unmatched. CDR1 is GEAIGNYY, CDR2 EKD, per germline. CDR3 amino acids: CACDTVGGPYTDKLIF. The CDR3 bases are TGTGCCTGTGACACGGTTGGGGGACCGTACACCGATAAACTCATCTTT.

To note about this clone: This could be a read error, since a much larger clone is one nucleotide away. This chain connects TRDV1 to TRDJ1, with 9 bases fitting TRDD3. This CDR3 has 22 residues. The germline V gene has CDR1 TSWWSYY and CDR2 QGS. The chain's CDR3 is CALGGVPIFPPGILGEHDKPIF. CDR3 bases: TGTGCTCTTGGGGGCGTCCCGATCTTCCCGCCGGGTATACTGGGGGAACACGATAAACCCATCTTT.

The chain recombines TRDV2 with TRDJ1; 9 positions match TRDD3. The J gene was missing in TCRdb and was found by matching the end of the DNA to germline. The CDR3 covers 17 residues. Germline assignment: CDR1 GEAIGNYY and CDR2 EKD. V shed 5 bases and J 2 bases; nucleotides not matched to a gene: 14. Here the CDR3 DNA reads TGTGCCTGTGCCAAAAGGAAGTATTGGGGGATAACCGATAAACTCATCTTT. It specifies CACAKRKYWGITDKLIF.

Sample share makes this clone medium-sized. The chain recombines TRDV2 with TRDJ1; 8 bases fit TRDD3. CDR3 length: 15 residues. J was trimmed by 4 bases and V by 3 bases; bases with no gene match: 9. In germline, CDR1 is GEAIGNYY, CDR2 EKD. The CDR3 nucleotides read TGTGCCTGTGACCCTTTGGGGGATGCATACGATAAACTCATCTTT. Protein sequence: CACDPLGDAYDKLIF.

In its sample, this clone was seen a few times. With a much larger clone just one base away, this may be a read error. J is TRDJ3 and V is TRDV2, with 7 positions matching TRDD3. Because TCRdb records no J gene, it was assigned here through a match of the DNA to germline. Germline lookup yields CDR1 GEAIGNYY and CDR2 EKD. CDR3 size: 18 residues. The CDR3 region is CACGLGYRSSWDTRKMFF. The CDR3 region has the DNA TGTGCCTGTGGCTTGGGATACCGGAGCTCCTGGGACACCCGAAAGATGTTTTTC.

The V gene was left uncalled, and the J gene is TRDJ1; the DNA was not used to check the table's D call, TRDD3. There are 20 residues in the CDR3. The CDR3 DNA sequence: TGTGCTCTTTGGCACTCTTTCCTGATCCTTGTGGCCGACTACACCGATAAACTCATCTTT. This translates into CALWHSFLILVADYTDKLIF.

This clone was recorded a few times. This chain connects TRDV2 to TRDJ1, with 12 bases that match TRDD3. V lost 0 bases, J lost 0 bases, and 13 bases stayed unmatched. From germline, CDR1 is GEAIGNYY and CDR2 EKD. The CDR3 contains 20 residues. The CDR3 nucleotides are TGTGCCTGTGACACCGTCCGTACTGGGGGATACATGGTGTACACCGATAAACTCATCTTT. Its protein is CACDTVRTGGYMVYTDKLIF.

This chain's CDR3 is CACDARLGEKNTDKLIF. The DNA for the CDR3 is TGTGCCTGTGACGCGAGACTGGGGGAGAAGAACACCGATAAACTCATCTTT. V is TRDV2 and J is TRDJ1, with 9 bases that match TRDD3. The J gene comes from matching the DNA to germline here; TCRdb lacks it. The CDR3 loop spans 17 amino acids. CDR1 and CDR2 (germline): GEAIGNYY, EKD. Trimming took 3 bases from V and 0 from J; bases not matched to a gene: 10.

Concerning this clone: A single base separates this from a much larger clone, so it may be a read error. The genes are TRDV2 and TRDJ1; 9 positions match TRDD3. Because TCRdb records no J gene, it was assigned here through a match of the DNA to germline. The V gene end was trimmed by 0 bases and the J gene end by 3 bases; junction bases not matched to a gene: 19. The germline V gene encodes CDR1 GEAIGNYY and CDR2 EKD. The CDR3 loop spans 20 amino acids. The DNA for the CDR3 is TGTGCCTGTGACACCGTTAAGACTGGGGGAGACGAGCAGGAGTCCGATAAACTCATCTTT. Translating it yields CACDTVKTGGDEQESDKLIF.

This clone is medium-sized in the sample. This chain uses TRDV2 with TRDJ1, with 7 nucleotides matching TRDD3. The germline CDR1 and CDR2 sequences are GEAIGNYY and EKD. V gave up 2 bases and J gave up 4 bases; unmatched junction bases: 18. The CDR3 spans 18 residues. CDR3: CACDKLEQGISFGDKLIF. CDR3 bases: TGTGCCTGTGACAAATTGGAACAGGGGATAAGTTTCGGCGATAAACTCATCTTT.

In the case of this clone: A far larger clone is off by one base, so a read error is likely. This CDR3 is also generated by other DNA sequences in the sample. The V gene is TRDV2, the J gene TRDJ1, with unresolved D. The CDR3 is 16 residues long. Trimming shortened V by 3 bases and J by 0 bases, and 16 bases separated the two germline ends. In germline, CDR1 is GEAIGNYY, CDR2 EKD. The CDR3 reads CACDQVGTPYTDKLIF. Here the CDR3 DNA reads TGTGCCTGTGACCAAGTAGGGACCCCGTACACCGATAAACTCATCTTT.

Regarding this clone: A much larger clone lies a single base off, so this may be a read error. Within the sample, other DNA sequences also encode this same CDR3. The chain links TRDV2 to TRDJ3; a weak D match, TRDD3 (5 bases). This CDR3 contains 18 residues. Trimming shortened V by 0 bases and J by 0 bases, and 11 bases separated the two germline ends. Germline V gene data show CDR1 as GEAIGNYY and CDR2 as EKD. CDR3 sequence (DNA): TGTGCCTGTGACACCGGATGGGGAAACTCCTGGGACACCCGACAGATGTTTTTC. This gives the protein CACDTGWGNSWDTRQMFF.

Concerning this clone: A single base separates this from a much larger clone, so it may be a read error. V and J are TRDV1 and TRDJ1, with a tentative D call TRDD3 (6 bases). The J gene, absent from TCRdb, was called here by matching the DNA to germline. The V gene's germline CDR1 is TSWWSYY and CDR2 QGS. V lost 4 bases and J lost 0, with 36 bases in between. CDR3 length: 23 amino acids. CDR3 nucleotides: TGTGCTCTTGGGGGTCACATTCCATTCGAAAGGGACGAGGATACACAATACACCGATAAACTCATCTTT. Encoded protein: CALGGHIPFERDEDTQYTDKLIF.

By its share, this clone is medium-sized. The genes are TRDV2 and TRDJ3, with TRDD3 matching over 8 bases. The V and J ends lost 2 bases and 0 bases, in that order; junction bases with no gene match: 5. Germline-derived CDR1 and CDR2 are GEAIGNYY and EKD. The CDR3 length is 18 residues. The chain's CDR3 is CACDSTGGRSWDTRQMFF. For the CDR3, the DNA is TGTGCCTGTGACAGTACTGGGGGCCGCTCCTGGGACACCCGACAGATGTTTTTC.

This clone showed up just a few times. V and J are TRDV2 and TRDJ1, with 9 bases matching TRDD3. The V gene end was trimmed by 0 bases and the J gene end by 1 base; junction bases not matched to a gene: 8. The CDR3 spans 17 residues. Germline lookup yields CDR1 GEAIGNYY and CDR2 EKD. The CDR3 spells CACDTLTGGPPTDKLIF. The DNA of the CDR3 is TGTGCCTGTGACACCCTTACTGGGGGACCTCCCACCGATAAACTCATCTTT.

The table lists this clone with a few counts. This is likely an artifact of a read error, given a far larger clone one base away. The same CDR3 arises from other DNA sequences in this sample as well. V and J are TRDV2 and TRDJ2, with 13 bases identical to TRDD3. This CDR3 region has 15 residues. The V gene's germline CDR1 is GEAIGNYY and CDR2 EKD. CDR3 coding DNA: TGTGCCTGTGTACTGGGGGATACGCACACAGCTCAACTCTTCTTT. This codes for CACVLGDTHTAQLFF.

There are a few counts of this clone. This clone may be a read error of a much larger clone one base away. The sample carries other DNA sequences with the same CDR3. V gene TRDV2 combines with J gene TRDJ3; TRDD3 matches 8 bases. The CDR3 totals 19 residues. The junction had 7 bases not matched to a gene; V was cut back by 0 bases and J by 1 base. Per the germline V gene, CDR1 is GEAIGNYY and CDR2 is EKD. Here the CDR3 DNA reads TGTGCCTGTGACACCATACTGGGGGTGAGTTCCTGGGACACCCGACAGATGTTTTTC. Amino acids: CACDTILGVSSWDTRQMFF.

In its sample, this clone was seen a few times. Other DNA sequences of this sample code for an identical CDR3. The chain joins TRDV2 to TRDJ1, with 7 bases aligning to TRDD3. The germline V gene has CDR1 GEAIGNYY and CDR2 EKD. This CDR3 region has 18 residues. Trimming cost V 4 bases and J 0 bases; bases outside gene matches: 16. As DNA, the CDR3 is TGTGCCTGTGATCCCCTCAGCAGTGGGGGACCCTACACCGATAAACTCATCTTT. This codes for CACDPLSSGGPYTDKLIF.

The J gene is TRDJ2, the V gene TRDV1; 7 bases map to TRDD3. The CDR3 consists of 21 residues. Per the germline V gene, CDR1 is TSWWSYY and CDR2 is QGS. The ends lost 2 bases at V and 10 bases at J; junction bases unmatched: 28. The CDR3 loop is CALGEGPYVPLGGILRGQLFF. The CDR3 DNA is TGTGCTCTTGGGGAAGGGCCCTACGTCCCTCTGGGGGGAATCCTAAGGGGACAACTCTTCTTT.

This clone was observed a handful of times. The chain carries TRDV1 and TRDJ1; 12 bases fit TRDD3. The CDR3 totals 21 residues. Germline CDR1 is TSWWSYY and CDR2 is QGS. Trimming cost V 0 bases and J 10 bases; bases outside gene matches: 24. CDR3 nucleotide sequence: TGTGCTCTTGGGGAACTAACCACCCTCCCAATACTGGGGGATACCCTCGGAGGACTCATCTTT. Its translation is CALGELTTLPILGDTLGGLIF.

About this clone itself: Other nucleotide sequences from this sample produce the same CDR3. The V and J genes are TRDV1 and TRDJ1; maybe TRDD3 (6 bases). The CDR3 has 23 residues. CDR1 is TSWWSYY, CDR2 QGS, per germline. The V gene lost 3 bases and the J gene lost 0 bases, with 35 bases spanning the gap. The chain's CDR3 is CALGDSGRGGGYLHPMYTDKLIF. CDR3 sequence (DNA): TGTGCTCTTGGGGACTCCGGCAGAGGTGGGGGGTACTTACACCCAATGTACACCGATAAACTCATCTTT.

This clone was seen a handful of times. DNA for the CDR3: TGTGCCTGTGACACCGTGGGGTCTGGGGGCAAAGCTTACACCGATAAACTCATCTTT. Its translation: CACDTVGSGGKAYTDKLIF. The chain uses TRDV2 and TRDJ1, with 7 bases lining up with TRDD3. The CDR3 length is 19 residues. V shed 0 bases, J shed 0 bases, and the junction held 15 bases outside the gene matches. CDR1 and CDR2 from the germline V gene are GEAIGNYY and EKD.

The chain links TRDV2 to TRDJ1; 11 nucleotides agree with TRDD3. The CDR3 is 20 residues long. From germline, CDR1 is GEAIGNYY and CDR2 EKD. V was clipped by 8 bases and J by 2 bases; unmatched bases: 24. CDR3: CAYDRLRTNWGINSTDKLIF. In DNA form, the CDR3 reads TGTGCCTACGACAGACTTCGAACAAACTGGGGGATAAATTCGACCGATAAACTCATCTTT.

With regard to this clone: One junction end does not reproduce the germline sequence, and a read error may be involved. The chain uses TRDV2 and TRDJ3, with TRDD3 matching 9 bases. The J gene, left out of TCRdb, was set here by checking the DNA against germline. Per the germline V gene, CDR1 is GEAIGNYY and CDR2 is EKD. The CDR3 is made up of 20 amino acids. The CDR3: CACDTGFQGIRSRDTRQMFF. The CDR3 DNA follows: TGTGCCTGTGACACCGGGTTTCAGGGGATACGCTCCCGGGACACCCGACAGATGTTTTTC.

Of note for this clone: A much larger clone is a single base away; this may be a read error. The same CDR3 is also encoded by other DNA sequences in this sample. No V gene was called here, but the J gene is TRDJ1; the table's D call, TRDD3, has no DNA check behind it. The CDR3 has 24 amino acids. The CDR3 reads CACDTLTQPVLESTTHVHTDKLIF. CDR3 coding DNA: TGCGCCTGTGACACCCTAACTCAGCCGGTACTGGAAAGTACTACCCATGTACACACCGATAAACTCATCTTT.

This clone qualifies as medium-sized. This chain joins TRDV2 and TRDJ1; TRDD3 matches at 7 bases. CDR1 and CDR2 from the germline V gene are GEAIGNYY and EKD. The ends lost 2 bases at V and 5 bases at J; junction bases unmatched: 7. CDR3 length equals 14 residues. The CDR3 DNA follows: TGTGCCTGTGACAGGTTGGGGGAGACGGATAAACTCATCTTT. Translated, it gives CACDRLGETDKLIF.

This chain connects TRDV2 to TRDJ1; D remains ambiguous. Germline V gives CDR1 GEAIGNYY, CDR2 EKD. The germline V and J ends were trimmed by 0 bases and 3 bases, with 4 bases remaining between them. The length of the CDR3 is 12 residues. CDR3 residues: CACDTVPDKLIF. Here the CDR3 DNA reads TGTGCCTGTGACACCGTACCCGATAAACTCATCTTT.